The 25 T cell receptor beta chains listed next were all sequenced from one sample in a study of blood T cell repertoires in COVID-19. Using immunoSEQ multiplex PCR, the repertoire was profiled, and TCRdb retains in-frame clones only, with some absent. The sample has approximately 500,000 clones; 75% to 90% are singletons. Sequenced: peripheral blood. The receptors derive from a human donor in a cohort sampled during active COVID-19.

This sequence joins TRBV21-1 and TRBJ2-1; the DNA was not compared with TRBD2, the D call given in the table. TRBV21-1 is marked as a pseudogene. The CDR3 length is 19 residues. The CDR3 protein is CASSKVEGEIAGGHNEQFF. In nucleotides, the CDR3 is TGTGCCAGCAGCAAAGTCGAAGGGGAAATAGCGGGAGGACACAATGAGCAGTTCTTC.

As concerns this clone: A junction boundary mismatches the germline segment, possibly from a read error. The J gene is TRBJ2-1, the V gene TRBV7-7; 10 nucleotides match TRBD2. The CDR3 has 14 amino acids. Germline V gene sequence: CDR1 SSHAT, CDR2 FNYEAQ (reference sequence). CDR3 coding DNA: TGTGCTAGCAGCCCGCTAGCGGGAGCCTATGAGCAGTTCTTC. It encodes CASSPLAGAYEQFF. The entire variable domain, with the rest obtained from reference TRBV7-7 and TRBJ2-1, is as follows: GAGVSQSPRYKVTKRGQDVTLRCDPISSHATLYWYQQALGQGPEFLTYFNYEAQPDKSGLPSDRFSAERPEGSISTLTIQRTEQRDSAMYRCASSPLAGAYEQFFGPGTRLTVL.

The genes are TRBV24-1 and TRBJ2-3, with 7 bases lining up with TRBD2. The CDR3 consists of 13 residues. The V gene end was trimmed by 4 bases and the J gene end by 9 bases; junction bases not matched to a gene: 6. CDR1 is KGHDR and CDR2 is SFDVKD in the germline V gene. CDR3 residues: CATSDPGGSTQYF. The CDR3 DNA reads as TGTGCCACCAGTGACCCCGGGGGGAGCACGCAGTATTTT.

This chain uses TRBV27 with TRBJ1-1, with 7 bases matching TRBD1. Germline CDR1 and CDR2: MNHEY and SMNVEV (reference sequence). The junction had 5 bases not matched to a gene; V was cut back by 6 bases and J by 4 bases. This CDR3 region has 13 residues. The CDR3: CASSTGVGTEAFF. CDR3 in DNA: TGTGCCAGCAGCACAGGGGTCGGCACTGAAGCTTTCTTT.

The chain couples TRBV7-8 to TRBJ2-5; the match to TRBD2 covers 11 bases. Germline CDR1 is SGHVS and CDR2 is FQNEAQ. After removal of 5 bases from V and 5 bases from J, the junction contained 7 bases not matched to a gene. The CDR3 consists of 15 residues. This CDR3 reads CASSLLAGVGETQYF. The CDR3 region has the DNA TGTGCCAGCAGCCTACTAGCGGGAGTTGGTGAGACCCAGTACTTC.

Written as DNA, the CDR3 is TGTGCCAGCCGGACAGGTCGGCCCGTTGCGCCCCAGCATTTT. Amino acid sequence: CASRTGRPVAPQHF. The rearrangement uses TRBV19 and TRBJ1-5; 7 nucleotides line up with TRBD1. Trimming took 9 bases from V and 9 from J; bases not matched to a gene: 14. The germline V gene has CDR1 LNHDA and CDR2 SQIVND (reference sequence). CDR3 length: 14 residues.

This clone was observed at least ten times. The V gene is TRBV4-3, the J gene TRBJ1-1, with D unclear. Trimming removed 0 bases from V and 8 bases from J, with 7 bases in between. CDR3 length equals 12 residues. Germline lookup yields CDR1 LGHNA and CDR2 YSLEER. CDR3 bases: TGCGCCAGCAGCCAAGATGGGGAGGAAGCTTTCTTT. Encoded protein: CASSQDGEEAFF.

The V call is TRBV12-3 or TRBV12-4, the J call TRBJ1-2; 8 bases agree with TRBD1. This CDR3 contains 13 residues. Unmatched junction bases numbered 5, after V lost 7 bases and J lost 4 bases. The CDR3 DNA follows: TGTGCCAGCAATCCGACAGGGGCCTATGGCTACACCTTC. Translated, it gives CASNPTGAYGYTF.

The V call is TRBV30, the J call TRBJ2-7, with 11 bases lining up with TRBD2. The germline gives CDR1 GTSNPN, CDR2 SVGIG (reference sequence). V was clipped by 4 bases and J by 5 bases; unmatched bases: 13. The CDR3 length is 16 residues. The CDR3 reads CAWTTRTLAGDHEQYF. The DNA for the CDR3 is TGTGCCTGGACCACGAGAACACTAGCGGGAGATCACGAGCAGTACTTC. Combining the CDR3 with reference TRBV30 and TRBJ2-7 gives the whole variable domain SQTIHQWPATLVQPVGSPLSLECTVEGTSNPNLYWYRQAAGRGLQLLFYSVGIGQISSEVPQNLSASRPQDRQFILSSKKLLLSDSGFYLCAWTTRTLAGDHEQYFGPGTRLTVT.

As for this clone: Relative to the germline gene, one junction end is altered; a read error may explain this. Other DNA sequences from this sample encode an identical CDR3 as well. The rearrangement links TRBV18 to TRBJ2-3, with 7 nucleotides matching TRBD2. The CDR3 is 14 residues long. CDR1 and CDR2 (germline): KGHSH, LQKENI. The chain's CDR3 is CASSPREGTDTQYF. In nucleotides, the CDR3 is TGTGCCAGCTCACCACGGGAGGGCACGGATACGCAGTATTTT.

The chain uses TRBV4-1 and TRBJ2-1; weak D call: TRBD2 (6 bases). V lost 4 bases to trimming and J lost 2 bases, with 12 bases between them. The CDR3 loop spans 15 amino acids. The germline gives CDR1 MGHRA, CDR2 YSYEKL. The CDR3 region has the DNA TGCGCCAGCAGCCCGACGGGAGCGGCCTACAATGAGCAGTTCTTC. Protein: CASSPTGAAYNEQFF.

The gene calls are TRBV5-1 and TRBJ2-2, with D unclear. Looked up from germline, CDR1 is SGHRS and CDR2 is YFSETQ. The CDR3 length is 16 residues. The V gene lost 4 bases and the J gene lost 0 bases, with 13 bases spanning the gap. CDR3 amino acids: CASSPQAQSNTGELFF. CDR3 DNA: TGCGCCAGCAGCCCCCAGGCCCAATCGAACACCGGGGAGCTGTTTTTT.

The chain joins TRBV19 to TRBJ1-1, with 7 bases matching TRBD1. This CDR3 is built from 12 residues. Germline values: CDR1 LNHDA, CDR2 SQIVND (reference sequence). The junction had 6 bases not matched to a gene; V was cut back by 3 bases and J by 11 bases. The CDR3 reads CASSIDRVRAFF. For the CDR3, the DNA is TGTGCCAGTAGTATCGACAGGGTACGGGCTTTCTTT. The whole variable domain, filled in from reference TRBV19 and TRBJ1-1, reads DGGITQSPKYLFRKEGQNVTLSCEQNLNHDAMYWYRQDPGQGLRLIYYSQIVNDFQKGDIAEGYSVSREKKESFPLTVTSAQKNPTAFYLCASSIDRVRAFFGQGTRLTVV.

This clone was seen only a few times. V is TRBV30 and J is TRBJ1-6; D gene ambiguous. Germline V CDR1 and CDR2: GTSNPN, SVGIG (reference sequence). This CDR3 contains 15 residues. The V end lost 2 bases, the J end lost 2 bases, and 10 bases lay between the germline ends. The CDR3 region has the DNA TGTGCCTGGAGTTCTGGGGAGGCCTATAATTCACCCCTCCACTTT. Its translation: CAWSSGEAYNSPLHF.

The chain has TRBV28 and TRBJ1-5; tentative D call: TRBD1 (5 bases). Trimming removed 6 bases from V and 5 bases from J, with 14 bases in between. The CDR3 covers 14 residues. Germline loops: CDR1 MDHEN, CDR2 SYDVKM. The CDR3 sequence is CASRGVGDYQPQHF. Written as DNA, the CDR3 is TGTGCCAGCAGAGGGGTGGGGGACTATCAGCCCCAGCATTTT.

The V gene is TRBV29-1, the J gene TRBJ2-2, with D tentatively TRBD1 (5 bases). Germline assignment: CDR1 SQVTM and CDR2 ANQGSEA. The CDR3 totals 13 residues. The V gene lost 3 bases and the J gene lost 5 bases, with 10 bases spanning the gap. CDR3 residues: CSVDRAGTGELFF. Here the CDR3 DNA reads TGCAGCGTTGATCGGGCAGGGACCGGGGAGCTGTTTTTT.

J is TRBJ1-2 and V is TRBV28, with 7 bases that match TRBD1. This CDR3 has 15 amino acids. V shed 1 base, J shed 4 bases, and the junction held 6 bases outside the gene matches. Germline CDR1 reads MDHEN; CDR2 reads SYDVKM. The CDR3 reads CASSLSDRVTYGYTF. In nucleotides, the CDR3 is TGTGCCAGCAGTTTATCTGACAGGGTCACCTATGGCTACACCTTC.

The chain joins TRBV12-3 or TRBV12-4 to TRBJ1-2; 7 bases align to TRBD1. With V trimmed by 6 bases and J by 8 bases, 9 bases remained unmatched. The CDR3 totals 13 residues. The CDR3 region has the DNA TGTGCCAGCAGACTCGCGACACAGGGGGGCTACACCTTC. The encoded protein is CASRLATQGGYTF.

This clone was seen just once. CDR3 coding DNA: TGCGCCAGCAGTCGGGGGGTTCAAGGGACTGAAGCTTTCTTT. Translating it yields CASSRGVQGTEAFF. The V gene is TRBV5-1, the J gene TRBJ1-1; D may be TRBD1 (5 bases). Germline loops: CDR1 SGHRS, CDR2 YFSETQ. The ends were cut back, 5 bases at V and 5 bases at J, with 16 bases in the middle. The CDR3 is 14 residues long.

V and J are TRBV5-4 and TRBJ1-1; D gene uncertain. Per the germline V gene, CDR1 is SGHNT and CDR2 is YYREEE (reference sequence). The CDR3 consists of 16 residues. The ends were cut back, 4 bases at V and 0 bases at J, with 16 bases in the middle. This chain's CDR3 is CASSPLRGGLNTEAFF. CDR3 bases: TGTGCCAGCAGCCCGCTACGGGGTGGACTGAACACTGAAGCTTTCTTT.

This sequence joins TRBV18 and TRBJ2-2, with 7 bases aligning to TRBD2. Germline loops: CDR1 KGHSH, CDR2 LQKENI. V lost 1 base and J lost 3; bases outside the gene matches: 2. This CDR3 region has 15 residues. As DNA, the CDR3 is TGTGCCAGCTCACCACGACGGGGGGACACCGGGGAGCTGTTTTTT. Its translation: CASSPRRGDTGELFF.

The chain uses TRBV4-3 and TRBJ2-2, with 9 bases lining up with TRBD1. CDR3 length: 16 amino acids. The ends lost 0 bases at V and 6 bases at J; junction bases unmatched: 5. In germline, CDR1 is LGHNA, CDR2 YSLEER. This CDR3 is CASSQDTGQGSGELFF. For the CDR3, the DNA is TGCGCCAGCAGCCAAGATACAGGACAGGGGTCCGGGGAGCTGTTTTTT.

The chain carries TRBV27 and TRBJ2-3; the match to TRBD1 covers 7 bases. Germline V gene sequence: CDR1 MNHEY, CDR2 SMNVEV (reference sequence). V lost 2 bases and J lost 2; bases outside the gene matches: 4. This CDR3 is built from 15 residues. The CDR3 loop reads CASSLKGAITDTQYF. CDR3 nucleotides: TGTGCCAGCAGTTTAAAGGGGGCGATCACAGATACGCAGTATTTT.

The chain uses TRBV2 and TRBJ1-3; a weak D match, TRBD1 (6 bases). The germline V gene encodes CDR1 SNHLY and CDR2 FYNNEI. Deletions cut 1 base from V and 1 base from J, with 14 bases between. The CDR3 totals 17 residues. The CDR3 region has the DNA TGTGCCAGCAGTGAAGGTGGAGGGGGGGGATCTGGAAACACCATATATTTT. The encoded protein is CASSEGGGGGSGNTIYF. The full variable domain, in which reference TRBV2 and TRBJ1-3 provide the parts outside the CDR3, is EPEVTQTPSHQVTQMGQEVILRCVPISNHLYFYWYRQILGQKVEFLVSFYNNEISEKSEIFDDQFSVERPDGSNFTLKIRSTKLEDSAMYFCASSEGGGGGSGNTIYFGEGSWLTVV.

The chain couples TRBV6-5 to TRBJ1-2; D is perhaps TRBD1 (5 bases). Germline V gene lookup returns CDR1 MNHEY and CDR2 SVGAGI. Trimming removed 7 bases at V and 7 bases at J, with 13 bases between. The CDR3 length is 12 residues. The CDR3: CASTQGGSGYTF. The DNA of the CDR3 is TGTGCCAGCACTCAGGGAGGGAGTGGCTACACCTTC.